Below are 32 T cell receptor beta chains sequenced from a single sample in a study of cytomegalovirus exposure and HLA in healthy donors. The PCR contained 60 Vbeta and 13 Jbeta primers. Profiling relied on immunoSEQ multiplex PCR, and the TCRdb table lists in-frame clones only, not all of them. The sample lists around 94,000 clones; 75% to 85% were seen once. Sequencing was performed on PBMCs. The source is a woman in her forties in good health and CMV-seronegative.

Only a few counts were recorded for this clone. The CDR3 coding sequence is TGTGCCAGCAGTTCAGGGGGCGTGAACGAGCAGTACTTC. Its translation: CASSSGGVNEQYF. V usage is TRBV2 and J usage is TRBJ2-7; 8 nucleotides align to TRBD1. J gave up 5 bases and V 5 bases, and 5 bases lay outside the gene matches. The CDR3 length is 13 residues. The germline gives CDR1 SNHLY, CDR2 FYNNEI.

The J gene is TRBJ1-1, the V gene TRBV5-1; the D is unclear. Trimming took 3 bases from V and 3 from J, leaving 15 bases between them. Germline V gene sequence: CDR1 SGHRS, CDR2 YFSETQ. This CDR3 has 15 amino acids. The CDR3 DNA reads as TGCGCCAGCAGCTGGACCCGGGGTGGCGACACTGAAGCTTTCTTT. The encoded protein is CASSWTRGGDTEAFF. The complete variable domain, with remaining parts taken from reference TRBV5-1 and TRBJ1-1, reads KAGVTQTPRYLIKTRGQQVTLSCSPISGHRSVSWYQQTPGQGLQFLFEYFSETQRNKGNFPGRFSGRQFSNSRSEMNVSTLELGDSALYLCASSWTRGGDTEAFFGQGTRLTVV.

CDR3 in DNA: TGTGCCAGCAGCTCGGACAGGGTTAGGTACGAGCAGTACTTC. Amino acids: CASSSDRVRYEQYF. The gene calls are TRBV7-9 and TRBJ2-7; 8 positions match TRBD1. The V gene's germline CDR1 is SEHNR and CDR2 FQNEAQ (reference sequence). There are 14 residues in the CDR3. After removal of 4 bases from V and 4 bases from J, the junction contained 6 bases not matched to a gene.

This clone occurred once. CDR3 protein: CASRLTYEQYF. In DNA, the CDR3 is TGTGCCAGCAGACTGACCTACGAGCAGTACTTC. V is TRBV2 and J is TRBJ2-7; no clear D gene. The CDR3 length is 11 residues. Per the germline V gene, CDR1 is SNHLY and CDR2 is FYNNEI. Trimming shortened V by 6 bases and J by 2 bases, and 5 bases separated the two germline ends. The whole variable domain, remainder taken from reference TRBV2 and TRBJ2-7, is EPEVTQTPSHQVTQMGQEVILRCVPISNHLYFYWYRQILGQKVEFLVSFYNNEISEKSEIFDDQFSVERPDGSNFTLKIRSTKLEDSAMYFCASRLTYEQYFGPGTRLTVT.

This clone was found once. The chain is built from TRBV29-1 and TRBJ1-2; a possible D gene is TRBD1 (6 bases). Germline values: CDR1 SQVTM, CDR2 ANQGSEA. The CDR3 spans 13 residues. Trimming shortened V by 2 bases and J by 3 bases, and 10 bases separated the two germline ends. For the CDR3, the DNA is TGCAGCGTTGAATCCCAGGGGTACTATGGCTACACCTTC. It yields the protein CSVESQGYYGYTF.

The V and J genes are TRBV19 and TRBJ1-5; TRBD1 agrees at 8 bases. The CDR3 contains 15 residues. Germline V gene lookup returns CDR1 LNHDA and CDR2 SQIVND (reference sequence). The V and J ends lost 3 bases and 6 bases, in that order; junction bases with no gene match: 7. CDR3 coding DNA: TGTGCCAGTAGTATGGCAGGGGGCTCGGTTCAGCCCCAGCATTTT. Protein: CASSMAGGSVQPQHF. Based on the CDR3 plus reference TRBV19 and TRBJ1-5, the full variable domain is DGGITQSPKYLFRKEGQNVTLSCEQNLNHDAMYWYRQDPGQGLRLIYYSQIVNDFQKGDIAEGYSVSREKKESFPLTVTSAQKNPTAFYLCASSMAGGSVQPQHFGDGTRLSIL.

This rearrangement joins TRBV9 to TRBJ1-2; no clear D. Germline assignment: CDR1 SGDLS and CDR2 YYNGEE. The CDR3 length is 15 residues. V lost 2 bases, J lost 5 bases, and 16 bases lay in between. CDR3 sequence (DNA): TGTGCCAGCAGCGTTGGCAGACCCCTAGTTTATGGCTACACCTTC. This codes for CASSVGRPLVYGYTF.

This rearrangement joins TRBV7-8 to TRBJ2-3; 7 positions match TRBD1. The ends lost 6 bases at V and 2 bases at J; junction bases unmatched: 2. CDR1 SGHVS and CDR2 FQNEAQ come from the germline V gene. CDR3 length: 13 residues. CDR3 sequence: CASRGTVTDTQYF. The CDR3 DNA is TGTGCCAGCAGGGGGACAGTCACAGATACGCAGTATTTT.

The chain uses TRBV6-6 and TRBJ1-4, with D perhaps TRBD1 (5 bases). The CDR3 loop spans 12 amino acids. Germline lookup yields CDR1 MNHNY and CDR2 SVGAGI (reference sequence). Trimming took 6 bases from V and 4 from J, leaving 6 bases between them. CDR3 DNA: TGTGCCAGCAGGCAGGGTAATGAAAAACTGTTTTTT. Its protein is CASRQGNEKLFF.

The gene calls are TRBV2 and TRBJ2-7; no clear D gene. CDR1 SNHLY and CDR2 FYNNEI come from the germline V gene. CDR3 length: 15 amino acids. Trimming removed 3 bases from V and 0 bases from J, with 12 bases in between. The CDR3 sequence: CASSERSSRSYEQYF. CDR3 DNA sequence: TGTGCCAGCAGTGAGAGGTCTTCCCGCTCCTACGAGCAGTACTTC.

The rearrangement uses TRBV25-1 and TRBJ2-1; 8 bases match TRBD2. This CDR3 is built from 16 residues. Germline values: CDR1 MGHDK, CDR2 SYGVNS. The ends lost 5 bases at V and 0 bases at J; junction bases unmatched: 6. The CDR3 spells CASSKTSGSSYNEQFF. DNA for the CDR3: TGTGCCAGCAGTAAAACTAGCGGCAGCTCCTACAATGAGCAGTTCTTC.

The chain combines TRBV7-8 with TRBJ1-1; TRBD1 matches 7 bases. Germline CDR1 and CDR2: SGHVS and FQNEAQ. The CDR3 sequence is 17 residues long. Losses at the gene ends were 4 bases for V and 5 bases for J; bases not matched to a gene: 16. Here the CDR3 reads CASSSNRPGQLLTEAFF. DNA of the CDR3: TGTGCCAGCAGCTCTAACCGACCGGGACAGCTTTTAACTGAAGCTTTCTTT. Full variable domain (outside the CDR3, taken from reference TRBV7-8 and TRBJ1-1): GAGVSQSPRYKVAKRGQDVALRCDPISGHVSLFWYQQALGQGPEFLTYFQNEAQLDKSGLPSDRFFAERPEGSVSTLKIQRTQQEDSAVYLCASSSNRPGQLLTEAFFGQGTRLTVV.

This chain connects TRBV7-2 to TRBJ1-5; no reliable D call. The V gene lost 8 bases and the J gene lost 0 bases, with 8 bases spanning the gap. CDR1 and CDR2 from the germline V gene are SGHTA and FQGNSA. The CDR3 length is 13 residues. CDR3 sequence: CASAGDSNQPQHF. In DNA form, the CDR3 reads TGTGCCAGCGCGGGCGATAGCAATCAGCCCCAGCATTTT.

This clone has only a few counts. This sequence joins TRBV4-2 and TRBJ1-2; 8 bases agree with TRBD1. The ends lost 3 bases at V and 4 bases at J; junction bases unmatched: 7. The CDR3 extends over 15 amino acids. Germline V gene lookup returns CDR1 LGHNA and CDR2 YNFKEQ. The CDR3 DNA follows: TGTGCCAGCAGCCAGCCCGGACAGGGCATCTATGGCTACACCTTC. Translated: CASSQPGQGIYGYTF.

The V call is TRBV5-6, the J call TRBJ2-1; 10 bases fit TRBD1. This CDR3 comprises 16 residues. The germline gives CDR1 SGHDT, CDR2 YYEEEE. V was pared by 4 bases and J by 6 bases, with 10 bases of the junction left unmatched. The CDR3 loop reads CASSPDGQGVFNEQFF. The CDR3 DNA reads as TGTGCCAGCAGCCCAGACGGACAGGGGGTTTTCAATGAGCAGTTCTTC.

The chain has TRBV4-3 and TRBJ2-7, with 7 bases that match TRBD1. CDR1 is LGHNA and CDR2 is YSLEER in the germline V gene. The ends lost 1 base at V and 4 bases at J; junction bases unmatched: 1. This CDR3 comprises 13 residues. In DNA, the CDR3 is TGCGCCAGCAGCCAAGTACAGGGGTACGAGCAGTACTTC. Its protein product is CASSQVQGYEQYF.

The chain links TRBV4-3 to TRBJ2-5; D call uncertain. V dropped 3 bases and J dropped 2 bases, with 10 bases sitting between them. The CDR3 extends over 14 amino acids. Germline V gene lookup returns CDR1 LGHNA and CDR2 YSLEER. The CDR3 is CASSHPGRQETQYF. The CDR3 DNA reads TGCGCCAGCAGCCATCCGGGTCGGCAAGAGACCCAGTACTTC.

J is TRBJ2-7 and V is TRBV7-9, with 9 bases identical to TRBD1. The V gene's germline CDR1 is SEHNR and CDR2 FQNEAQ (reference sequence). This CDR3 comprises 17 residues. V gave up 1 base and J gave up 10 bases; unmatched junction bases: 17. Here the CDR3 reads CASSLGPLWGQGRPQYF. The CDR3 DNA is TGTGCCAGCAGCTTAGGTCCCCTATGGGGACAGGGAAGGCCCCAGTACTTC. The full variable domain, in which reference TRBV7-9 and TRBJ2-7 provide the parts outside the CDR3, is DTGVSQNPRHKITKRGQNVTFRCDPISEHNRLYWYRQTLGQGPEFLTYFQNEAQLEKSRLLSDRFSAERPKGSFSTLEIQRTEQGDSAMYLCASSLGPLWGQGRPQYFGPGTRLTVT.

The chain joins TRBV7-7 to TRBJ2-1, with 7 bases that match TRBD1. The CDR3 is 15 residues long. V gave up 1 base and J gave up 7 bases; unmatched junction bases: 7. Germline CDR1 is SSHAT and CDR2 is FNYEAQ (reference sequence). This chain's CDR3 is CASSLGQGKSNEQFF. The CDR3 bases are TGTGCCAGCAGCTTAGGACAGGGAAAATCGAATGAGCAGTTCTTC.

V is TRBV2 and J is TRBJ1-1, with D tentatively TRBD1 (6 bases). CDR3 length: 14 amino acids. The germline V gene encodes CDR1 SNHLY and CDR2 FYNNEI. Trimming took off 6 bases at V and 1 base at J, with 12 bases between the two ends. CDR3 protein: CASRTRQENTEAFF. In DNA, the CDR3 is TGTGCCAGCAGGACCCGACAGGAGAACACTGAAGCTTTCTTT.

The chain combines TRBV7-2 with TRBJ1-3; D not certain. The CDR3 is made up of 15 amino acids. V was trimmed by 0 bases and J by 3 bases, leaving 9 bases between them. Germline CDR1 reads SGHTA; CDR2 reads FQGNSA. The CDR3 spells CASSLAYISGNTIYF. The CDR3 DNA sequence: TGTGCCAGCAGCTTAGCTTATATTAGTGGAAACACCATATATTTT.

The genes are TRBV2 and TRBJ2-1; 13 positions match TRBD2. J was trimmed by 5 bases and V by 5 bases; bases with no gene match: 3. This CDR3 comprises 15 residues. From germline, CDR1 is SNHLY and CDR2 FYNNEI. CDR3 bases: TGTGCCAGCAGTTGGACTAGCGGGGGCCACAATGAGCAGTTCTTC. This translates into CASSWTSGGHNEQFF.

A few counts support this clone. The V gene is TRBV5-1, the J gene TRBJ1-6; 8 bases are a match to TRBD1. There are 17 residues in the CDR3. CDR1 SGHRS and CDR2 YFSETQ come from the germline V gene. V lost 4 bases to trimming and J lost 2 bases; unmatched junction nucleotides: 8. The CDR3 DNA is TGCGCCAGCAGCGCAAGCCGGGACAGGACCTATAATTCACCCCTCCACTTT. Encoded protein: CASSASRDRTYNSPLHF.

For this clone: A junction boundary mismatches the germline segment, possibly from a read error. The chain links TRBV10-3 to TRBJ2-5; D is uncertain. This CDR3 has 11 amino acids. Germline V lookup: CDR1 ENHRY, CDR2 SYGVKD. The CDR3 region has the DNA TGTGCCACCAAAGCTAATGAGATCCAGTACTTC. It encodes CATKANEIQYF.

For the CDR3, the DNA is TGTGCCAGCATTCCGACCTCTGGGACAGGGAACAATCAGCCCCAGCATTTT. Its protein product is CASIPTSGTGNNQPQHF. The rearrangement links TRBV6-8 to TRBJ1-5; 9 nucleotides agree with TRBD1. Germline CDR1 MNHGY, CDR2 SAAAGT. CDR3 length equals 17 residues. Trimming at V came to 7 bases and at J to 3 bases, leaving 13 bases not matched to a gene.

The chain has TRBV6-1 and TRBJ1-1; 8 bases match TRBD1. There are 15 residues in the CDR3. V dropped 6 bases and J dropped 0; count of bases not matched to a gene: 6. The germline V gene has CDR1 MNHNS and CDR2 SASEGT. The CDR3 DNA follows: TGTGCCAGCAGACCTCAGGGGGCTCTGAACACTGAAGCTTTCTTT. Its protein is CASRPQGALNTEAFF.

The CDR3 nucleotides read TGCAGCGCCGAAGCTGGGACAGGTTACTATGGCTACACCTTC. This gives the protein CSAEAGTGYYGYTF. The chain couples TRBV29-1 to TRBJ1-2; TRBD1 matches 8 bases. V gave up 7 bases and J gave up 3 bases; unmatched junction bases: 10. Germline CDR1 is SQVTM and CDR2 is ANQGSEA. CDR3 length equals 14 residues.

This clone came up once. This chain links TRBV7-9 with TRBJ1-2, with 7 bases matching TRBD1. Germline loops: CDR1 SEHNR, CDR2 FQNEAQ (reference sequence). V trimming: 4 bases; J trimming: 5 bases; junction bases outside the gene matches: 10. The CDR3 runs to 15 residues. CDR3 sequence: CASSSAGQKAYGYTF. The CDR3 DNA sequence: TGTGCCAGCAGCTCCGCGGGACAGAAGGCTTATGGCTACACCTTC.

This chain connects TRBV7-3 to TRBJ2-3, with D unclear. V gave up 0 bases and J gave up 2 bases, with 9 bases separating them. The CDR3 covers 15 residues. Germline V CDR1 and CDR2: SGHTA, FQGTGA. CDR3: CASSLTYAATDTQYF. The CDR3 DNA is TGTGCCAGCAGCTTAACGTACGCGGCCACAGATACGCAGTATTTT.

The chain joins TRBV9 to TRBJ2-3; D not resolved. The CDR3 runs 12 residues. V was cut by 1 base and J by 3 bases, with 3 bases left in between. Per germline, CDR1 SGDLS and CDR2 YYNGEE. This chain's CDR3 is CASSVLTDTQYF. The CDR3 region has the DNA TGTGCCAGCAGCGTATTAACAGATACGCAGTATTTT.

CDR3 protein: CASSYSAGASQPQHF. The CDR3 region has the DNA TGTGCCAGCAGTTACTCGGCTGGGGCTAGTCAGCCCCAGCATTTT. This chain links TRBV6-6 with TRBJ1-5; D possibly corresponds to TRBD1 (5 bases). V shed 0 bases and J shed 6 bases, with 12 bases lying between them. The CDR3 has 15 amino acids. Germline CDR1 MNHNY, CDR2 SVGAGI (reference sequence).

This clone was observed once. The rearrangement links TRBV29-1 to TRBJ2-4; D perhaps matches TRBD1 (5 bases). The CDR3 runs 10 residues. Looked up from germline, CDR1 is SQVTM and CDR2 is ANQGSEA. V was cut by 6 bases and J by 5 bases, with 5 bases left in between. The CDR3 loop is CSVTENIQYF. CDR3 nucleotides: TGCAGCGTGACAGAAAACATTCAGTACTTC.